A selection of T cell receptor beta chains follows, all from one sample in a study of blood T cell repertoires in COVID-19. The assay was immunoSEQ multiplex PCR, and TCRdb's table has in-frame clones only and misses some. This table holds around 73,000 clones, around 77% found once. Sequenced input: peripheral blood. These TCRs come from a man between 65 and 85 years old with COVID-19, enrolled during active disease. Each CDR3 is given with its conserved first and last residue. Fields, in order: clone size, D gene, J gene, CDR3 length, V gene, CDR3 DNA, CDR3 protein. The D gene is left open where the match is weak. Size values are once, few and many counts, or a class for expanded clones, and some rows have none.

size: NA; D: NA; J: TRBJ2-4; length: 14; V: TRBV6-5; DNA: TGTGCCAGCAGCCCACGACAAGTTTGGTACATTCAGTACTTC; CDR3: CASSPRQVWYIQYF
size: NA; D: NA; J: TRBJ1-5; length: 16; V: TRBV7-2; DNA: TGTGCCAGCAGCTATTATAGACCCAGGGCCGGTCAGCCCCAGCATTTT; CDR3: CASSYYRPRAGQPQHF
size: NA; D: NA; J: TRBJ1-1; length: 14; V: TRBV18; DNA: TGTGCCAGCTCGTCCAAGGAGATGAACACTGAAGCTTTCTTT; CDR3: CASSSKEMNTEAFF
size: few; D: NA; J: TRBJ1-6; length: 14; V: TRBV5-1; DNA: TGCGCCAGCAGCTTAGGGGGTTCAAATTCACCCCTCCACTTT; CDR3: CASSLGGSNSPLHF
size: NA; D: TRBD1; J: TRBJ1-2; length: 17; V: TRBV19; DNA: TGTGCCAGTAGTGCCGACAGGGGGCGAGGGTATGCGTTTGGCTACACCTTC; CDR3: CASSADRGRGYAFGYTF
size: NA; D: NA; J: TRBJ1-5; length: 17; V: TRBV3-1/TRBV3-2; DNA: TGTGCCAGCAGCCAAGTCCCGCCGGTTATGAGCAATCAGCCCCAGCATTTT; CDR3: CASSQVPPVMSNQPQHF
size: once; D: NA; J: TRBJ1-2; length: 14; V: TRBV5-1; DNA: TGCGCCAGCAGCTTGGGCCAGGCTAACTATGGCTACACCTTC; CDR3: CASSLGQANYGYTF
size: NA; D: NA; J: TRBJ1-6; length: 14; V: TRBV5-8; DNA: TGTGCCAGCAGCTTGGCCGGGTTTAATTCACCCCTCCACTTT; CDR3: CASSLAGFNSPLHF
size: NA; D: NA; J: TRBJ1-3; length: 16; V: TRBV2; DNA: TGTGCCAGCAACCCTGCTCAGGTTAAGGGGGGAAACACCATATATTTT; CDR3: CASNPAQVKGGNTIYF
size: few; D: NA; J: TRBJ1-4; length: 14; V: TRBV28; DNA: TGTGCCAGCAGCGCCCCCGGGACTGATGAAAAACTGTTTTTT; CDR3: CASSAPGTDEKLFF
size: few; D: NA; J: TRBJ1-5; length: 14; V: TRBV4-3; DNA: TGCGCCAGCAGCCAAATGAGGAGCATACAGCCCCAGCATTTT; CDR3: CASSQMRSIQPQHF
size: NA; D: TRBD1; J: TRBJ1-2; length: 15; V: TRBV19; DNA: TGTGCCAGTAGTATTACGGGGGACAGCGACTATGGCTACACCTTC; CDR3: CASSITGDSDYGYTF
size: NA; D: NA; J: TRBJ2-7; length: 13; V: TRBV18; DNA: TGTGCCAGCTCACCCAGGGCCGGCTACGAGCAGTACTTC; CDR3: CASSPRAGYEQYF
size: NA; D: TRBD2; J: TRBJ2-1; length: 19; V: TRBV10-3; DNA: TGTGCCATCAGTGATCTTGCTAGCGGGAGGCAAAGCTCCTACAATGAGCAGTTCTTC; CDR3: CAISDLASGRQSSYNEQFF
size: NA; D: TRBD2; J: TRBJ2-1; length: 17; V: TRBV7-2; DNA: TGTGCCAGCAACGTGGGGGGGACTAGCGGAGCCTACAATGAGCAGTTCTTC; CDR3: CASNVGGTSGAYNEQFF
size: NA; D: NA; J: TRBJ2-4; length: 15; V: TRBV27; DNA: TGTGCCAGCAGACTGTTATGGAACAGGGAAGACATTCAGTACTTC; CDR3: CASRLLWNREDIQYF
size: NA; D: NA; J: TRBJ2-2; length: 13; V: TRBV10-3; DNA: TGTGCCATCAGTGAGCCCGGGTCCCGGGAGCTGTTTTTT; CDR3: CAISEPGSRELFF
size: NA; D: TRBD1; J: TRBJ1-1; length: 14; V: TRBV18; DNA: TGTGCCAGCTCACGGGGGACAGGGAACACTGAAGCTTTCTTT; CDR3: CASSRGTGNTEAFF
size: NA; D: TRBD1; J: TRBJ2-7; length: 15; V: TRBV6-6; DNA: TGTGCCAGCAGTTACTCGAGGGGGCCCTCCTACGAGCAGTACTTC; CDR3: CASSYSRGPSYEQYF
size: NA; D: NA; J: TRBJ1-1; length: 15; V: TRBV11-2; DNA: TGTGCCAGCAGCTTGACTCCGGGGAAAAACACTGAAGCTTTCTTT; CDR3: CASSLTPGKNTEAFF
size: NA; D: NA; J: TRBJ1-3; length: 16; V: TRBV4-2; DNA: TGTGCCAGCAGCCAAGACCCGGGGAGATCTGGAAACACCATATATTTT; CDR3: CASSQDPGRSGNTIYF
size: NA; D: TRBD1; J: TRBJ2-7; length: 17; V: TRBV7-2; DNA: TGTGCCAGCAGCTTAGAGGGCACAGGGGGTTACTCCTACGAGCAGTACTTC; CDR3: CASSLEGTGGYSYEQYF